This is a list of T cell receptor beta chains from one sample in a study of STAT5B mutations in CD4+ large granular lymphocyte leukemia. TCRdb's table, derived via immunoSEQ multiplex PCR, lists solely in-frame clones and lacks some. The data contain under 35,000 clones, around 67% of them singletons. Specimen: CD4+ T cells from blood buffy coats. The receptors derive from a human donor in good health. The CDR3 runs from the conserved cysteine through the conserved F or W. A D gene is named only where the DNA matches it firmly. Part of the rows lack a size; the others show once, few, many or a class for expanded clones.

V	D	J	size	CDR3	DNA
TRBV2	TRBD1	TRBJ2-2	.	CASSADRGNTGELFF	TGTGCCAGCAGCGCTGACAGGGGAAACACCGGGGAGCTGTTTTTT
TRBV6-6	.	TRBJ2-5	.	CASSSLRIETQYF	TGTGCCAGCAGTTCCCTGAGGATCGAGACCCAGTACTTC
TRBV5-1	.	TRBJ1-1	.	CASSLGGWQLRNTEAFF	TGCGCCAGCAGCTTGGGGGGTTGGCAGTTGAGGAACACTGAAGCTTTCTTT
TRBV11-3	TRBD2	TRBJ2-3	.	CASRPGLAGGSTDTQYF	TGTGCCAGCAGGCCCGGACTAGCGGGGGGGTCCACAGATACGCAGTATTTT
TRBV7-9	.	TRBJ2-5	few	CASRRVGETQYF	TGTGCCAGCCGGCGGGTGGGGGAGACCCAGTACTTC
TRBV6-1	TRBD2	TRBJ2-5	.	CASSEQASGVETQYF	TGTGCCAGCAGTGAACAAGCTAGCGGGGTCGAGACCCAGTACTTC
TRBV25-1	TRBD1	TRBJ1-2	.	CASSESGTGRGYTF	TGTGCCAGCAGTGAATCCGGGACAGGGCGAGGCTACACCTTC
TRBV6-1	.	TRBJ2-1	.	CASTWTEYNEQFF	TGTGCCAGCACCTGGACGGAATACAATGAGCAGTTCTTC
TRBV10-1	.	TRBJ2-5	.	CASSDLLAETQYF	TGCGCCAGCAGTGACCTCCTCGCGGAGACCCAGTACTTC
TRBV7-3	.	TRBJ2-5	few	CASSLTPIQETQYF	TGTGCCAGCAGCTTAACGCCCATACAAGAGACCCAGTACTTC
TRBV5-1	.	TRBJ1-4	.	CASSLGVGEKLFF	TGCGCCAGCAGTCTGGGTGTTGGTGAAAAACTGTTTTTT
TRBV5-6	.	TRBJ2-7	.	CASSTWARLGVEQYF	TGTGCCAGCAGCACCTGGGCCAGGTTGGGCGTCGAGCAGTACTTC
TRBV6-6	TRBD1	TRBJ2-7	.	CASSTRTGGDEQYF	TGTGCCAGCAGTACCCGGACAGGGGGCGACGAGCAGTACTTC
TRBV7-2	.	TRBJ2-4	.	CASSSGQRNIQYF	TGTGCCAGCAGCTCCGGACAACGAAACATTCAGTACTTC
TRBV19	.	TRBJ1-5	few	CASSIGLGGNQPQHF	TGTGCCAGTAGTATAGGTTTGGGGGGCAATCAGCCCCAGCATTTT
TRBV18	TRBD1	TRBJ2-7	.	CASCPSDRGEYEQYF	TGTGCCAGCTGCCCTTCGGACAGGGGGGAGTACGAGCAGTACTTC
TRBV6-6	TRBD2	TRBJ2-1	.	CASSPISGVGNEQFF	TGTGCCAGCAGCCCCATTAGCGGGGTGGGGAATGAGCAGTTCTTC
TRBV19	.	TRBJ2-1	.	CASRHSGGVDEQFF	TGTGCCAGTCGCCACTCGGGCGGGGTCGATGAGCAGTTCTTC
TRBV27	.	TRBJ1-3	.	CASSQQGNPGNTIYF	TGTGCCAGCAGTCAGCAGGGAAACCCTGGAAACACCATATATTTT
TRBV18	TRBD1	TRBJ2-1	.	CASSISSDRVRGNEQFF	TGTGCCAGCTCAATCTCTTCTGACAGGGTCAGGGGGAATGAGCAGTTCTTC
TRBV5-1	.	TRBJ2-1	few	CASSLSGQDVVDEQFF	TGCGCCAGCAGCTTGTCGGGGCAGGACGTGGTTGATGAGCAGTTCTTC
TRBV5-1	.	TRBJ1-2	.	CASSLGQEGGYTF	TGCGCCAGCAGCTTGGGACAGGAAGGAGGCTACACCTTC
TRBV7-3	TRBD1	TRBJ2-1	few	CASSYRGDRGYNEQFF	TGTGCCAGCAGCTATAGAGGGGACAGGGGCTACAATGAGCAGTTCTTC
TRBV27	TRBD1	TRBJ2-7	.	CASSSTGDYEQYF	TGTGCCAGCAGTTCTACAGGGGACTACGAGCAGTACTTC
TRBV18	.	TRBJ1-1	few	CASSLGRDTEAFF	TGTGCCAGCTCACTAGGTCGGGACACTGAAGCTTTCTTT
TRBV5-1	TRBD1	TRBJ2-7	.	CASRISQTGTAYEQYF	TGCGCCAGCAGGATATCCCAGACAGGGACCGCGTACGAGCAGTACTTC
TRBV18	TRBD2	TRBJ2-3	once	CASSPILAGVSTDTQYF	TGTGCCAGCTCACCAATCCTAGCGGGGGTTAGCACAGATACGCAGTATTTT
TRBV14	.	TRBJ1-2	few	CASSQSANYGYTF	TGTGCCAGCAGCCAATCGGCTAACTATGGCTACACCTTC
TRBV18	.	TRBJ1-1	once	CASSPGAGGTEAFF	TGTGCCAGCTCACCCGGGGCGGGAGGGACTGAAGCTTTCTTT
TRBV29-1	.	TRBJ1-1	few	CSVQGWVSEAFF	TGCAGCGTTCAGGGGTGGGTGTCTGAAGCTTTCTTT
TRBV5-4	.	TRBJ1-2	.	CASSWGDRPYGYTF	TGTGCCAGCAGCTGGGGAGATAGACCCTATGGCTACACCTTC
TRBV19	.	TRBJ2-1	few	CAIKSPGEQFF	TGTGCCATTAAGTCCCCGGGGGAGCAGTTCTTC
TRBV11-2	TRBD2	TRBJ2-3	.	CASSFAGGETDTQYF	TGTGCCAGCAGCTTTGCGGGGGGGGAGACAGATACGCAGTATTTT
TRBV5-6	.	TRBJ1-2	.	CASSSRESYGYTF	TGTGCCAGCAGCTCCAGGGAAAGCTATGGCTACACCTTC
TRBV21-1	.	TRBJ1-1	few	CASSKGYTEAFF	TGTGCCAGCAGCAAGGGCTACACTGAAGCTTTCTTT
TRBV7-9	.	TRBJ1-6	.	CASSLWTSYSPLHF	TGTGCCAGCAGCTTGTGGACCAGCTATTCACCCCTCCACTTT
TRBV9	.	TRBJ1-2	.	CASNFGVGYGYTF	TGTGCCAGCAATTTTGGGGTAGGCTATGGCTACACCTTC
TRBV6-5	.	TRBJ2-2	.	CASKGQNTGELFF	TGTGCCAGCAAGGGACAGAACACCGGGGAGCTGTTTTTT
TRBV4-1	TRBD2	TRBJ2-3	.	CASSQGSLAGAHTDTQYF	TGCGCCAGCAGCCAAGGGTCTCTAGCGGGGGCCCACACAGATACGCAGTATTTT
TRBV4-3	.	TRBJ1-6	few	CASSQDEAGRRSPLHF	TGCGCCAGCAGCCAAGATGAGGCAGGGCGGCGATCACCCCTCCACTTT
TRBV11-1	.	TRBJ1-2	.	CASSPGLGYTF	TGTGCCAGCAGCCCAGGCCTTGGCTACACCTTC
TRBV7-8	.	TRBJ1-1	.	CASSFGELNTEAFF	TGTGCCAGCAGCTTCGGGGAACTGAACACTGAAGCTTTCTTT
TRBV2	.	TRBJ2-2	.	CASREPPMMFF	TGTGCCAGCAGGGAACCCCCTATGATGTTTTTT
TRBV9	.	TRBJ1-2	.	CASSDYRDGYTF	TGTGCCAGCAGCGACTACAGGGATGGCTACACCTTC
TRBV20-1	.	TRBJ2-7	.	CSARVRYEQYF	TGCAGTGCTAGAGTTCGGTACGAGCAGTACTTC
TRBV13	TRBD2	TRBJ2-7	.	CASSSSRTRRGGSSYEQYF	TGTGCCAGCAGCTCGTCGCGGACTAGGAGGGGTGGGAGCTCCTACGAGCAGTACTTC
TRBV19	TRBD2	TRBJ2-7	few	CASRNSGGSDVSEQYF	TGTGCCAGTAGAAATAGCGGGGGGTCTGATGTAAGCGAGCAGTACTTC
TRBV7-2	TRBD2	TRBJ2-3	.	CASSNSGDPDTQYF	TGTGCCAGCAGCAATAGCGGGGATCCAGATACGCAGTATTTT
TRBV11-1	TRBD2	TRBJ2-7	.	CASSLGLAGYEQYF	TGTGCCAGCAGCTTAGGACTAGCAGGCTACGAGCAGTACTTC
TRBV18	TRBD1	TRBJ2-7	.	CASSLTGTASYEQYF	TGTGCCAGCTCACTAACCGGGACAGCGTCCTACGAGCAGTACTTC
TRBV4-2	TRBD2	TRBJ2-1	.	CASSSSGGSFF	TGTGCCAGCAGCAGTAGCGGGGGTTCGTTCTTC